This TCR beta chain comes out of a study of monozygotic twins with inflammatory bowel disease. CDR1 KGHSH and CDR2 LQKENI come from the germline V gene. This CDR3 region has 14 residues. Total RNA isolation used whole blood (no T cell sorting was performed). Eight cDNA synthesis reactions were run for every sample. The unique tags termed UMIs, each holding a 6-nucleotide sample barcode, were added by means of template switching. Following a re-call of the 5' RACE reads, TCRdb has one entry per CDR3 protein and lacks DNA. Found here are roughly 150,000 distinct CDR3 sequences; the top ten clones hold 2% to 3%.

The rearrangement uses TRBV18 and TRBJ1-1. The sequenced material came from blood. This clonotype was obtained from a human donor with ulcerative colitis or Crohn's disease, or a healthy co-twin of an affected twin (not recorded which). The CDR3 loop is CASSTQFMNTEAFF. Supplemented by reference TRBV18 and TRBJ1-1, the full variable domain reads NAGVMQNPRHLVRRRGQEARLRCSPMKGHSHVYWYRQLPEEGLKFMVYLQKENIIDESGMPKERFSAEFPKEGPSILRIQQVVRGDSAAYFCASSTQFMNTEAFFGQGTRLTVV.